One and the same sample provided the 4 T cell receptor beta chains below, sequenced in a study of T-cell memory formation after mild COVID-19. In TCRdb, the 5' RACE reads were re-called with MiXCR into one record per CDR3 protein. The sample holds 190,000 or so distinct CDR3 sequences; about 21% are singletons and the top ten take more than 20%. The material sequenced was PBMCs or a T cell subset sorted from them (not recorded which). Receptor source: an adult woman who had mild COVID-19 (a few samples of this study predate the infection). Cell type and time point are not known.

This clonotype has a count of ten or more. This chain joins TRBV7-9 and TRBJ2-5; TRBD1 matches at 8 bases. This CDR3 spans 16 amino acids. J gave up 4 bases and V 5 bases, and 12 bases lay outside the gene matches. Per germline, CDR1 SEHNR and CDR2 FQNEAQ (reference sequence). The CDR3 region is CASSQRQGNPRETQYF. The CDR3 nucleotides are TGTGCCAGCAGCCAGAGACAGGGGAATCCCCGAGAGACCCAGTACTTC.

This clonotype was detected only a few times. V gene TRBV4-3 combines with J gene TRBJ2-1, with TRBD1 identical over 7 bases. CDR1 is LGHNA and CDR2 is YSLEER in the germline V gene. The CDR3 totals 16 residues. Losses at the gene ends were 0 bases for V and 3 bases for J; bases not matched to a gene: 5. CDR3 sequence reads: CASSQDLGGFYNEQFF. In DNA, the CDR3 is TGCGCCAGCAGCCAAGATCTAGGGGGCTTCTACAATGAGCAGTTCTTC.

This clonotype was observed a few times. The chain links TRBV6-2 or TRBV6-3 to TRBJ2-3; D remains unclear. This CDR3 is built from 13 residues. Per the germline V gene, CDR1 is MNHEY and CDR2 is SVGEGT. Trimming took 7 bases from V and 2 from J, leaving 10 bases between them. The CDR3 protein is CASTGGPTDTQYF. The CDR3 DNA reads as TGTGCCAGCACGGGTGGGCCCACAGATACGCAGTATTTT.

V usage is TRBV9 and J usage is TRBJ2-3, with 12 bases identical to TRBD1. The V gene's germline CDR1 is SGDLS and CDR2 YYNGEE. J was trimmed by 5 bases and V by 4 bases; bases with no gene match: 8. The length of the CDR3 is 16 residues. In nucleotides, the CDR3 is TGTGCCAGCAGCCCATGGGGACAGGGGGCGGGAGATACGCAGTATTTT. Protein product: CASSPWGQGAGDTQYF.